Listed below are T cell receptor beta chains from one sample, sequenced in a study of shared clonotypes between healthy human individuals. TCRdb's table, derived via immunoSEQ multiplex PCR, lists solely in-frame clones and lacks some. The top ten hold approximately 0.41% of the sample, which has a few million clones, approximately 90% seen once. The sequenced sample consisted of naive CD4+ T cells from PBMCs. All receptors come from a man aged 18 to 30 in good health. Some clones in this sample may be carry-over from other donors' samples. Each CDR3 is given without its conserved first and last residue. Each record gives: V gene, J gene, D gene, clone size, CDR3 protein. A D gene is named only where the DNA matches it firmly. Clone size is not always given. Where it is, it says once, few, many or a class for expanded clones.

V gene: TRBV11-3
J gene: TRBJ2-1
D gene: NA
clone size: NA
CDR3 protein: ASSLRQGGDEQF

V gene: TRBV19
J gene: TRBJ1-2
D gene: TRBD1
clone size: NA
CDR3 protein: ASNSRDRGHYGYT

V gene: TRBV28
J gene: TRBJ1-1
D gene: NA
clone size: NA
CDR3 protein: ASSLGGRAAF

V gene: TRBV10-3
J gene: TRBJ2-7
D gene: NA
clone size: NA
CDR3 protein: AISGTEGPAYEQY

V gene: TRBV21-1
J gene: TRBJ1-2
D gene: NA
clone size: NA
CDR3 protein: ASSKLAGRANYGYT

V gene: TRBV9
J gene: TRBJ2-2
D gene: TRBD1
clone size: NA
CDR3 protein: ASSPSWTGVGGELF

V gene: TRBV4-2
J gene: TRBJ2-1
D gene: NA
clone size: NA
CDR3 protein: ASSQDPSGDEQF

V gene: TRBV10-3
J gene: TRBJ2-7
D gene: NA
clone size: NA
CDR3 protein: AIKGDVRGGEQY

V gene: TRBV5-1
J gene: TRBJ1-5
D gene: TRBD1
clone size: NA
CDR3 protein: ASSLTGNQPQH

V gene: TRBV27
J gene: TRBJ2-5
D gene: NA
clone size: NA
CDR3 protein: ASSSTPHLWETQY

V gene: TRBV4-1
J gene: TRBJ1-1
D gene: TRBD1
clone size: NA
CDR3 protein: ASSHPGDRAMNTEAF

V gene: TRBV5-6
J gene: TRBJ2-5
D gene: TRBD2
clone size: NA
CDR3 protein: ASSSDGLAGIEETQY

V gene: TRBV11-2
J gene: TRBJ2-3
D gene: TRBD2
clone size: NA
CDR3 protein: ASSLVGVTSGNTDTQY

V gene: TRBV19
J gene: TRBJ1-4
D gene: TRBD1
clone size: NA
CDR3 protein: ASSTGNRGLGNEKLF

V gene: TRBV5-1
J gene: TRBJ1-5
D gene: NA
clone size: few
CDR3 protein: ASSAGGADQPQH

V gene: TRBV2
J gene: TRBJ2-5
D gene: NA
clone size: NA
CDR3 protein: ASTGSETQY

V gene: TRBV5-1
J gene: TRBJ2-1
D gene: TRBD2
clone size: NA
CDR3 protein: ASSIGLAGGLYNEQF

V gene: TRBV5-1
J gene: TRBJ2-2
D gene: NA
clone size: few
CDR3 protein: ASSLGPNTGELF

V gene: TRBV7-9
J gene: TRBJ1-1
D gene: NA
clone size: NA
CDR3 protein: ASSLPSNTEAF

V gene: TRBV30
J gene: TRBJ1-4
D gene: TRBD1
clone size: NA
CDR3 protein: AWSRGQGTEKLF

V gene: TRBV2
J gene: TRBJ2-1
D gene: NA
clone size: NA
CDR3 protein: ASSRRVGYNEQF

V gene: TRBV7-2
J gene: TRBJ2-3
D gene: TRBD2
clone size: NA
CDR3 protein: ASSFSGRTDTQY

V gene: TRBV5-8
J gene: TRBJ2-7
D gene: TRBD2
clone size: NA
CDR3 protein: ASSLGLADDYEQY

V gene: TRBV18
J gene: TRBJ1-3
D gene: TRBD1
clone size: NA
CDR3 protein: ASSPQGAAGNTIY